The TCR beta chain described here comes from a study of post-analysis software for immune sequencing data (dated by TCRdb to between 2014 and 2017). Looking at the study overall: Recorded disease courses included relapsing-remitting, secondary progressive and progressive-relapsing multiple sclerosis, with some patients lacking subtype annotation. The patient repertoires were set against about eleven previously published healthy control repertoires from donors whose ages ranged from roughly 6 to 26 years. A subset of samples was prepared in parallel using single-end sample barcoding, then pooled and co-amplified after Illumina adapter ligation. What the authors observed across the whole study: Strong co-clustering of samples prepared in the same batch was shown by direct clustering with F measure, prompting a batch-effect correction. Normalized Chao1 diversity was significantly lower in multiple sclerosis patients than controls, suggesting substantial peripheral T-cell clonal expansion. Patients showed significantly higher frequencies than controls for roughly 5 TRBV segments, among them TRBV5-6, TRBV5-1 and TRBV20-1. The multiple sclerosis patient group was slightly younger than the control group.

TCR beta repertoires were profiled from peripheral blood of approximately 13 young patients with multiple sclerosis to demonstrate the VDJtools post-analysis software. The multiple sclerosis patients were children and adolescents ranging in age from 6 to 15 years. Taken from cysteine to phenylalanine, the CDR3 has 13 residues. Solely the CDR3 DNA is kept, with 39 bases framed from the first base. CDR1 and CDR2 (SQVTM, ANQGSEA) derive from the germline V gene. Relative to germline, V is 5 bases shorter and J is 3 bases shorter, with 13 bases between their ends. With regard to this clonotype: Its antigen is unknown. No much larger clone exists at a distance of one base, and base qualities are not known.

Libraries were constructed by PCR. The sequencer listed for this sample is Illumina HiSeq 2500. Unique molecular identifiers were incorporated into TCR beta cDNA libraries to reduce PCR and sequencing biases. Roughly 0.5 million cDNA molecules were obtained per 1 to 10 million input T cells, so each molecule approximated one T cell. The same protocol used for the earlier healthy control dataset was applied to prepare and sequence the patient libraries. Samples belonging to the same batch were prepared together, multiplexed and sequenced on a shared HiSeq lane. Per the authors' processing: Raw barcoded reads were processed with MIGEC, discarding single-read molecular identifier groups before consensus assembly and CDR3 extraction. Clonotype tables were post-analysed with VDJtools, and diversity was normalized by down-sampling all datasets to the smallest sample size. Repertoire overlap clustering matched CDR3 amino acid but not nucleotide sequences to correct batch-related cross-sample contamination. The public reads were reprocessed in TCRdb via fastp at Q25 and MiXCR, keeping in-frame beta chains. Here each entry gathers all rows of one CDR3 protein and keeps the most common genes and DNA. The V and J calls here are based on TCRdb, not the publication. This sample has 800,000 to 950,000 distinct CDR3 sequences in its table, and about 53% of those were observed once. Approximately 4.5% of the sample rests with the top ten.

This TCR came from a girl aged 10 to 17 with multiple sclerosis. The chain joins TRBV29-1 to TRBJ2-5, with no D gene named confidently. Sequencing was performed on blood. The nucleotide sequence is given as TGCAGCGTTCATGCTCCTGTCAAAGAGACCCAGTACTTC. It is translated as CSVHAPVKETQYF.